The rows below give T cell receptor beta chains drawn from one sample of a study of CD8 T cells in Susac syndrome. TCRdb reprocessed the immunoSEQ multiplex PCR reads via MiXCR and lists one record per CDR3 protein. The table lists some 130,000 distinct CDR3 sequences, around 93% of them singletons. Sequencing was performed on CD8+ T cells from PBMCs. The receptors derive from a human donor with Susac syndrome. Each CDR3 is given with its conserved first and last residue. A D gene is named only where the DNA matches it firmly. Size values are once, few and many counts, or a class for expanded clones, and some rows have none.

j_call d_call clone_size v_call cdr3_nt cdr3_aa
TRBJ2-7 TRBD2 - TRBV7-9 TGTGCCAGCGCCCGGGAGGTGAACTACGAGCAGTACTTC CASAREVNYEQYF
TRBJ2-4 - - TRBV29-1 TGCAGCGCCCCTGGTGGGGTAGGTGGAAACATTCAGTACTTC CSAPGGVGGNIQYF
TRBJ2-1 - - TRBV7-9 TGTGCCAGCAGCTTGTCGCCTGGTGAGCAGTTCTTC CASSLSPGEQFF
TRBJ1-2 TRBD1 once TRBV7-9 TGTGCCAGCAGCTTAGCACATCCGCTGACAGGGCGAAACTATGGCTACACCTTC CASSLAHPLTGRNYGYTF
TRBJ2-3 TRBD2 once TRBV4-1 TGCGCCAGCAGCCAATCACTTAGCGGGAGTAGCACAGATACGCAGTATTTT CASSQSLSGSSTDTQYF
TRBJ2-3 - once TRBV20-1 TGCAGTGCTAGAATCACAGATACGCAGTATTTT CSARITDTQYF
TRBJ2-3 TRBD2 - TRBV29-1 TGCAGCGTGGTAGCGGGGCCAGATACGCAGTATTTT CSVVAGPDTQYF
TRBJ2-1 TRBD2 - TRBV12-3/TRBV12-4 TGTGCCAGCAGTTTCCTTGGACTAGCGGGAGATGAGCAGTTCTTC CASSFLGLAGDEQFF
TRBJ2-1 - few TRBV6-5 TGTGCCAGCAGTGGCGTCGCTTACAATGAGCAGTTCTTC CASSGVAYNEQFF
TRBJ2-3 TRBD2 - TRBV27 TGTGCCAGCAGAATAGCGGGCCGCACAGATACGCAGTATTTT CASRIAGRTDTQYF
TRBJ2-1 - once TRBV3-1 TGTGCCAGCAGCCAAGATCTGGGAAGCTCCTACAATGAGCAGTTCTTC CASSQDLGSSYNEQFF
TRBJ2-7 - - TRBV19 TGTGCCAGTAGTATTATCGGGTCGGCCTCCTTGGAGCAGTACTTC CASSIIGSASLEQYF
TRBJ2-5 - - TRBV9 TGTGCCAGCAGCCCTCGGGACCCCCCGACCCAGTACTTC CASSPRDPPTQYF
TRBJ1-2 TRBD1 - TRBV7-9 TGTGCCAGCAGCTCCCCGGGACAGACCCTCTATGGCTACACCTTC CASSSPGQTLYGYTF
TRBJ2-1 - - TRBV12-3/TRBV12-4 TGTGCCAGCAGCCCCGGCGGCACGGACAATGAGCAGTTCTTC CASSPGGTDNEQFF
TRBJ1-2 - - TRBV14 TGTGCCAGCAGCCAACTGTTGGGGAGCTATGGCTACACCTTC CASSQLLGSYGYTF
TRBJ1-5 - once TRBV12-3/TRBV12-4 TGTGCCAGCAGTTTGGGGTCAGGGCAGCCCCAGCATTTT CASSLGSGQPQHF
TRBJ2-7 - - TRBV19 TGTGCCAGTAGTGGGGTTGGAGCGACGATCGCCTACGAGCAGTACTTC CASSGVGATIAYEQYF
TRBJ2-7 TRBD2 - TRBV11-1 TGTGCCAGCAGCTTAGGTTGGACTAGCGGGAACGTCTACGAGCAGTACTTC CASSLGWTSGNVYEQYF
TRBJ1-2 - - TRBV30 TGTGCCTGGAGTAGTAATGGCTACACCTTC CAWSSNGYTF
TRBJ1-1 - - TRBV6-5 TGTGCCAGCAGTTACTCAGGGCCGAGTACTGAAGCTTTCTTT CASSYSGPSTEAFF
TRBJ2-1 - - TRBV12-3/TRBV12-4 TGTGCCAGCAGTCCCCGGCCGGCAGGGTCGCCCTACAATGAGCAGTTCTTC CASSPRPAGSPYNEQFF
TRBJ2-5 TRBD1 once TRBV6-5 TGTGCCAGCAGTTACTCCCCCAGGGGGCAAGAGACCCAGTACTTC CASSYSPRGQETQYF
TRBJ2-7 - few TRBV5-1 TGTGCCAGCAGGTCCTCCTACGAGCAGTACTTC CASRSSYEQYF
TRBJ2-2 TRBD1 - TRBV11-2 TGTGCCAGCAGCTTCTGGACAGGTTCCAACACCGGGGAGCTGTTTTTT CASSFWTGSNTGELFF
TRBJ2-7 - - TRBV29-1 TGCAGCGTTGTGGGTGGGTCTCGCGAGCAGTACTTC CSVVGGSREQYF
TRBJ2-7 - - TRBV20-1 TGCAGTGCTAGACCCGATACCGGAGAGCAGTACTTC CSARPDTGEQYF
TRBJ2-7 TRBD1 - TRBV28 TGTGCCAGCAGTTTTACCAGGGGGCTTTACGACGAGCAGTACTTC CASSFTRGLYDEQYF
TRBJ1-2 - - TRBV20-1 TGCAGTGCTAGAGATCCCGGGGCGCTTGACGGCTACACCTTC CSARDPGALDGYTF
TRBJ2-5 TRBD1 once TRBV2 TGTGCCAGCAGGGGGGGACAGGGCGGACGGGAGACCCAGTACTTC CASRGGQGGRETQYF
TRBJ1-5 - - TRBV20-1 TGCAGTGCTACTGACAGCTATGATCATAGCAATCAGCCCCAGCATTTT CSATDSYDHSNQPQHF
TRBJ2-7 - - TRBV2 TGTGCCTGGACGGACGGGAGCTCCTACGAGCAGTACTTC CAWTDGSSYEQYF
TRBJ2-7 - - TRBV27 TGTGCCAGCACCCGAAGAGGAGGACTAACCACTCCCGGCGAGCAGTACTTC CASTRRGGLTTPGEQYF
TRBJ1-1 - - TRBV28 TGTGCCAGCAGAAAGGCTGCGAACACTGAAGCTTTCTTT CASRKAANTEAFF
TRBJ2-1 - - TRBV20-1 TGCAGTGCTAGAGCGGCCGTTCGGACGGGGGTTTACAATGAGCAGTTCTTC CSARAAVRTGVYNEQFF
TRBJ1-1 - - TRBV4-1 TGCGCCAGCAGCCAAGATTCTCGACAGGAAGCTTTCTTT CASSQDSRQEAFF
TRBJ2-2 - - TRBV6-4 TGTGCCAGCAGTGACCCGGTTACCCGGAACACCGGGGAGCTGTTTTTT CASSDPVTRNTGELFF
TRBJ2-7 - - TRBV13 TGTGCCACCTCCGGAGGGAGAGGCGAGCAGTACTTC CATSGGRGEQYF
TRBJ1-5 - - TRBV28 TGTGCCAGCAGTTTACAGGGCGAGGGCAATCAGCCCCAGCATTTT CASSLQGEGNQPQHF
TRBJ2-2 - - TRBV12-3/TRBV12-4 TGTGCCAGCAGTTTGTACAGTTTTGCGAACACCGGGGAGCTGTTTTTT CASSLYSFANTGELFF
TRBJ2-1 TRBD2 - TRBV29-1 TGCAGCGTTGAAGATCGGCTAGCGGGGAGGGATGAGCAGTTCTTC CSVEDRLAGRDEQFF
TRBJ2-2 - - TRBV13 TGTGCCAGCAGCCAAGGACTGGGCAACGGGGAGCTGTTTTTT CASSQGLGNGELFF
TRBJ2-1 TRBD2 once TRBV4-1 TGCGCCAGCAGCCAAGATTCCAGCCGGACTAGCGGTTACTACAATGAGCAGTTCTTC CASSQDSSRTSGYYNEQFF
TRBJ2-2 - - TRBV29-1 TGCAGCGTGACTACGGTACTGACCGGGGAGCTGTTTTTT CSVTTVLTGELFF
TRBJ2-5 TRBD2 - TRBV12-3/TRBV12-4 TGTGCCAGCAGTTTAGTGGGACTAGCGGGGCCACAAGAGACCCAGTACTTC CASSLVGLAGPQETQYF
TRBJ2-4 TRBD1 once TRBV24-1 TGTGCCACCAGTGATTTGAAGACAGGGGGAAACATTCAGTACTTC CATSDLKTGGNIQYF